The 9 T cell receptor beta chains presented below share a single source sample, sequenced in a study of cytomegalovirus exposure and HLA in healthy donors. Primers for the PCR totalled 60 Vbeta and 13 Jbeta. Here immunoSEQ multiplex PCR was the method, and the copy in TCRdb shows in-frame clones only, minus some. The sample holds roughly 63,000 clones, 60% to 80% seen once. Sequences were obtained from PBMCs. The source of these receptors is a woman aged 40 to 55 in good health and CMV-seropositive.

This rearrangement joins TRBV5-1 to TRBJ2-7; TRBD1 matches at 7 bases. The germline V gene encodes CDR1 SGHRS and CDR2 YFSETQ. V lost 4 bases and J lost 5; bases outside the gene matches: 9. CDR3 size: 14 residues. This chain's CDR3 is CASSLQGSPHEQYF. CDR3 DNA sequence: TGCGCCAGCAGCCTACAGGGGTCTCCGCACGAGCAGTACTTC.

The V and J genes are TRBV9 and TRBJ2-7; 9 bases match TRBD1. Unmatched junction bases numbered 7, after V lost 1 base and J lost 5 bases. The CDR3 runs 15 residues. Germline loops: CDR1 SGDLS, CDR2 YYNGEE. The CDR3 here is CASSVMGTGRHEQYF. CDR3 DNA sequence: TGTGCCAGCAGCGTAATGGGGACAGGGAGACACGAGCAGTACTTC.

The rearrangement links TRBV27 to TRBJ2-7, with D possibly being TRBD1 (5 bases). The CDR3 consists of 13 residues. The germline V gene has CDR1 MNHEY and CDR2 SMNVEV (reference sequence). The V end lost 3 bases, the J end lost 3 bases, and 9 bases lay between the germline ends. CDR3 DNA: TGTGCCAGCAGTTTTCAGGGTCGCTACGAGCAGTACTTC. Its protein product is CASSFQGRYEQYF.

This chain links TRBV7-9 with TRBJ2-1; D gene unclear. V gave up 5 bases and J gave up 5 bases, with 10 bases separating them. Germline V gives CDR1 SEHNR, CDR2 FQNEAQ (reference sequence). The CDR3 covers 13 residues. This CDR3 reads CASSQPADNEQFF. The CDR3 DNA is TGTGCCAGCAGCCAACCCGCGGACAATGAGCAGTTCTTC.

The V and J genes are TRBV7-9 and TRBJ2-2; TRBD1 aligns across 9 bases. Germline CDR1 SEHNR, CDR2 FQNEAQ (reference sequence). After removal of 5 bases from V and 5 bases from J, the junction contained 9 bases not matched to a gene. This CDR3 has 16 residues. The CDR3 region is CASSQGDRVRTGELFF. CDR3 sequence (DNA): TGTGCCAGCAGCCAAGGGGACAGGGTGAGAACCGGGGAGCTGTTTTTT.

V gene TRBV7-2 combines with J gene TRBJ1-2; D may be TRBD1 (5 bases). V lost 2 bases and J 2 bases, leaving 6 bases between the germline ends. This CDR3 has 13 residues. CDR1 is SGHTA and CDR2 is FQGNSA in the germline V gene. The CDR3 sequence is CASSLRGNYGYTF. As DNA, the CDR3 is TGTGCCAGCAGCTTAAGGGGAAACTATGGCTACACCTTC.

This sequence joins TRBV30 and TRBJ2-3; 11 bases line up with TRBD1. CDR3 length: 16 amino acids. The trim removed 3 bases at V and 4 bases at J, leaving 9 bases unmatched. CDR1 GTSNPN and CDR2 SVGIG come from the germline V gene (reference sequence). Here the CDR3 reads CAWRAGTGGEADTQYF. The CDR3 DNA sequence: TGTGCCTGGAGAGCTGGGACAGGGGGTGAGGCAGATACGCAGTATTTT.

In its sample, this clone was seen once. This CDR3 reads CASRGPGTGISYEQYF. The CDR3 nucleotides are TGTGCCAGCAGGGGTCCCGGGACAGGGATTTCCTACGAGCAGTACTTC. The chain links TRBV6-6 to TRBJ2-7, with 9 positions matching TRBD1. Per the germline V gene, CDR1 is MNHNY and CDR2 is SVGAGI (reference sequence). The V segment lost 6 bases and the J segment 1 base; nucleotides outside the gene matches: 10. This CDR3 spans 16 amino acids.

A word on this clone: A read error may account for a junction end that differs from germline. The chain is built from TRBV30 and TRBJ2-1; 11 positions agree with TRBD2. This CDR3 spans 13 amino acids. Germline V gene data show CDR1 as GTSNPN and CDR2 as SVGIG (reference sequence). The CDR3 sequence is CAWNLAGGLRGIF. The CDR3 nucleotides are TGTGCCTGGAACCTAGCGGGGGGCCTTAGGGGGATCTTC.